A selection of T cell receptor beta chains follows, all from one sample in a study of response to subunit inactivated influenza vaccine. TCRdb reprocessed the RT-PCR reads with MiXCR, giving one entry per CDR3 protein. The sample yields roughly 520,000 distinct CDR3 sequences, roughly 27% seen once. The material was CD4+ T cells sorted from PBMCs, obtained 5 days after vaccination. The receptors were sampled from a man aged 50 or older who received an inactivated influenza vaccine. The CDR3 runs from the conserved cysteine through the conserved F or W. The D gene is left open where the match is weak. Clone size is given for some rows only: seen once, a few or many times, or a class if the clone is expanded.

v_gene: TRBV5-1
j_gene: TRBJ2-1
d_gene: TRBD2
abundance: NA
CDR3nt: TGCGCCAGCAGCCCAAACACCGGGACTAGCGGGAGTAGCAATGAGCAGTTCTTC
CDR3aa: CASSPNTGTSGSSNEQFF

v_gene: TRBV9
j_gene: TRBJ2-1
d_gene: TRBD2
abundance: many
CDR3nt: TGTGCCAGCAGCGTAGGCGGGAGCTACAATGAGCAGTTCTTC
CDR3aa: CASSVGGSYNEQFF

v_gene: TRBV4-3
j_gene: TRBJ2-7
d_gene: NA
abundance: once
CDR3nt: TGCGCCAGCAGCCAACGAACCGGGGCAGATACAACCTACGAGCAGTACTTC
CDR3aa: CASSQRTGADTTYEQYF

v_gene: TRBV6-1
j_gene: TRBJ2-3
d_gene: NA
abundance: NA
CDR3nt: TGTGCCAGCAGAATATCGGGGTCTAGCACAGATACGCAGTATTTT
CDR3aa: CASRISGSSTDTQYF

v_gene: TRBV12-3/TRBV12-4
j_gene: TRBJ2-5
d_gene: NA
abundance: few
CDR3nt: TGTGCCAGCAGTTTTTCTTCGGGGACCCAGTACTTC
CDR3aa: CASSFSSGTQYF

v_gene: TRBV12-3/TRBV12-4
j_gene: TRBJ2-7
d_gene: NA
abundance: NA
CDR3nt: TGTGCCAGCACCCGGATAGGCTACGAGCAGTACTTC
CDR3aa: CASTRIGYEQYF

v_gene: TRBV12-3/TRBV12-4
j_gene: TRBJ2-3
d_gene: NA
abundance: many
CDR3nt: TGTGCCAGCAGTTTCTCCTGGAGCACAGATACGCAGTATTTT
CDR3aa: CASSFSWSTDTQYF

v_gene: TRBV7-8
j_gene: TRBJ2-3
d_gene: NA
abundance: NA
CDR3nt: TGTGCCAGCACCCCACCTCCAGTGGGCACAGATACGCAGTATTTT
CDR3aa: CASTPPPVGTDTQYF

v_gene: TRBV29-1
j_gene: TRBJ2-7
d_gene: NA
abundance: few
CDR3nt: TGCAGCGTTGCCCAGGAGTCCTACGAGCAGTACTTC
CDR3aa: CSVAQESYEQYF

v_gene: TRBV6-2/TRBV6-3
j_gene: TRBJ2-1
d_gene: NA
abundance: few
CDR3nt: TGTGCCAGCAGGCCTTCGGGCAATGAGCAGTTCTTC
CDR3aa: CASRPSGNEQFF

v_gene: TRBV12-3/TRBV12-4
j_gene: TRBJ2-4
d_gene: TRBD2
abundance: NA
CDR3nt: TGTGCCAGCTCCCCGGGACTAGCGGAGAACATTCAGTACTTC
CDR3aa: CASSPGLAENIQYF

v_gene: TRBV10-3
j_gene: TRBJ2-1
d_gene: TRBD2
abundance: few
CDR3nt: TGTGCCATCAGCACTAGCGGGGATGAGCAGTTCTTC
CDR3aa: CAISTSGDEQFF

v_gene: TRBV6-2/TRBV6-3
j_gene: TRBJ2-6
d_gene: NA
abundance: many
CDR3nt: TGTGCCAGTTGGGCGGCTGGGGCCAACGTCCTGACTTTC
CDR3aa: CASWAAGANVLTF

v_gene: TRBV4-2
j_gene: TRBJ2-3
d_gene: TRBD2
abundance: NA
CDR3nt: TGTGCCAGCAGCCGCGGGGGGCCCAGCACAGATACGCAGTATTTT
CDR3aa: CASSRGGPSTDTQYF

v_gene: TRBV7-9
j_gene: TRBJ1-1
d_gene: TRBD1
abundance: NA
CDR3nt: TGTGCCAGCAGCGTAACAGGGGCGTCTCACTTTTTT
CDR3aa: CASSVTGASHFF

v_gene: TRBV6-5
j_gene: TRBJ2-7
d_gene: NA
abundance: few
CDR3nt: TGTGCCAGCAGTTACAGGGGAGGTTCCTACGAGCAGTACTTC
CDR3aa: CASSYRGGSYEQYF

v_gene: TRBV7-9
j_gene: TRBJ2-1
d_gene: NA
abundance: NA
CDR3nt: TGTGCCAGCAGCTTAGCGGAAGTCTATTCCCTGGGCGATGAGCAGTTCTTC
CDR3aa: CASSLAEVYSLGDEQFF

v_gene: TRBV6-2/TRBV6-3
j_gene: TRBJ2-1
d_gene: NA
abundance: NA
CDR3nt: TGTGCCAGCAGGATTCGGTACCAGCAGTTCTTC
CDR3aa: CASRIRYQQFF

v_gene: TRBV7-2
j_gene: TRBJ2-2
d_gene: TRBD1
abundance: NA
CDR3nt: TGTGCCAGCAGCTTAGTGACAGGGAGAGTGGAGCTGTTTTTT
CDR3aa: CASSLVTGRVELFF

v_gene: TRBV10-3
j_gene: TRBJ2-1
d_gene: TRBD1
abundance: few
CDR3nt: TGTGCCATCCGGTGGGGACAGGGCGTTTACAATGAGCAGTTCTTC
CDR3aa: CAIRWGQGVYNEQFF

v_gene: TRBV15
j_gene: TRBJ2-7
d_gene: TRBD1
abundance: NA
CDR3nt: TGTGCCACCAGTACGGGGACAGGGGGTTACGAGCAGTACTTC
CDR3aa: CATSTGTGGYEQYF

v_gene: TRBV11-2
j_gene: TRBJ2-7
d_gene: NA
abundance: NA
CDR3nt: TGTGCCAGCAGGCCTGCCTTCGGATCCTACGAGCAGTACTTC
CDR3aa: CASRPAFGSYEQYF

v_gene: TRBV20-1
j_gene: TRBJ1-2
d_gene: NA
abundance: NA
CDR3nt: TGCAGTGCTAAGGATGGGCCTGGCTACACCTTC
CDR3aa: CSAKDGPGYTF

v_gene: TRBV29-1
j_gene: TRBJ2-3
d_gene: NA
abundance: few
CDR3nt: TGCAGCGTTGGTGATACGGGAGCAACAGATACGCAGTATTTT
CDR3aa: CSVGDTGATDTQYF

v_gene: TRBV6-5
j_gene: TRBJ2-3
d_gene: TRBD2
abundance: few
CDR3nt: TGTGCCAGCAGTTACGCACTAGCGGGAGGGCCGAGGTTTAGAGATACGCAGTATTTT
CDR3aa: CASSYALAGGPRFRDTQYF

v_gene: TRBV12-3/TRBV12-4
j_gene: TRBJ2-5
d_gene: NA
abundance: NA
CDR3nt: TGTGCCAGCAGCCCGGCTGGGGAGGAGACCCAGTACTTC
CDR3aa: CASSPAGEETQYF

v_gene: TRBV6-4
j_gene: TRBJ2-7
d_gene: NA
abundance: NA
CDR3nt: TGTGCCAGTCCACGAGAGACGGCCAGCTCCTACGAGCAGTACTTC
CDR3aa: CASPRETASSYEQYF

v_gene: TRBV5-1
j_gene: TRBJ2-7
d_gene: TRBD1
abundance: NA
CDR3nt: TGCGCCAGCAGCTTGGCGTCGAGGGGGACAGGGATTCACGAGCAGTACTTC
CDR3aa: CASSLASRGTGIHEQYF

v_gene: TRBV7-8
j_gene: TRBJ2-2
d_gene: NA
abundance: few
CDR3nt: TGTGCCAGCAGCTTAGTAGAGGGGTTCGGCACCGGGGAGCTGTTTTTT
CDR3aa: CASSLVEGFGTGELFF

v_gene: TRBV7-3
j_gene: TRBJ2-3
d_gene: NA
abundance: NA
CDR3nt: TGTGCCAGCAGCTTTTATGGGGGCACGAATACGCAGTATTTT
CDR3aa: CASSFYGGTNTQYF

v_gene: TRBV20-1
j_gene: TRBJ1-2
d_gene: NA
abundance: few
CDR3nt: TGCAGTGCTAGAGCGCGAGTTCCGGGTCTTTCCGGCTACACCTTC
CDR3aa: CSARARVPGLSGYTF

v_gene: TRBV5-5
j_gene: TRBJ2-7
d_gene: NA
abundance: few
CDR3nt: TGTGCCAGCAGCCCGGCCGGTACCACCACCTACGAGCAGTACTTC
CDR3aa: CASSPAGTTTYEQYF

v_gene: TRBV12-3/TRBV12-4
j_gene: TRBJ1-2
d_gene: TRBD1
abundance: many
CDR3nt: TGTGCCAGCAGTTTAGGGGGACAGATCCCTGGCTACACCTTC
CDR3aa: CASSLGGQIPGYTF

v_gene: TRBV6-2/TRBV6-3
j_gene: TRBJ2-3
d_gene: NA
abundance: few
CDR3nt: TGTGCCAGCAGTAGCGGGGGACAGCTCACAGATACGCAGTATTTT
CDR3aa: CASSSGGQLTDTQYF

v_gene: TRBV29-1
j_gene: TRBJ2-1
d_gene: NA
abundance: many
CDR3nt: TGCAGCGTTTCCTCGGCGAGGGAGCAGTTCTTC
CDR3aa: CSVSSAREQFF

v_gene: TRBV5-1
j_gene: TRBJ2-1
d_gene: TRBD2
abundance: NA
CDR3nt: TGCGCCAGCAGCATCGTAGCGGGGGGGCCCTACAATGAGCAGTTCTTC
CDR3aa: CASSIVAGGPYNEQFF

v_gene: TRBV7-9
j_gene: TRBJ2-2
d_gene: NA
abundance: NA
CDR3nt: TGTGCCAGCAATTCTGGTAGAGCCGGGGAGCTGTTTTTT
CDR3aa: CASNSGRAGELFF

v_gene: TRBV12-3/TRBV12-4
j_gene: TRBJ2-4
d_gene: NA
abundance: NA
CDR3nt: TGTGCCAGCTCCGAGGGGCGAGGCGCCAAAAACATTCAGTACTTC
CDR3aa: CASSEGRGAKNIQYF

v_gene: TRBV5-6
j_gene: TRBJ2-3
d_gene: TRBD2
abundance: few
CDR3nt: TGTGCCAGCAGTTTTCTTTTAGCGGGGGTCCCAGGCACAGATACGCAGTATTTT
CDR3aa: CASSFLLAGVPGTDTQYF

v_gene: TRBV2
j_gene: TRBJ2-3
d_gene: TRBD2
abundance: few
CDR3nt: TGTGCCAGCAGTAAGCGGGAGTTGAGCACAGATACGCAGTATTTT
CDR3aa: CASSKRELSTDTQYF

v_gene: TRBV6-1
j_gene: TRBJ1-2
d_gene: NA
abundance: few
CDR3nt: TGTGCCAGCAGTGAAGTCGACGCGGGCTACACCTTC
CDR3aa: CASSEVDAGYTF

v_gene: TRBV12-3/TRBV12-4
j_gene: TRBJ1-3
d_gene: TRBD1
abundance: NA
CDR3nt: TGTGCCAGCAGTTTATTACAGGGGTCAGGAAACACCATATATTTT
CDR3aa: CASSLLQGSGNTIYF

v_gene: TRBV29-1
j_gene: TRBJ2-7
d_gene: NA
abundance: few
CDR3nt: TGCAGCGTTGTAGCAGTCTCCTACGAGCAGTACTTC
CDR3aa: CSVVAVSYEQYF

v_gene: TRBV7-2
j_gene: TRBJ2-5
d_gene: NA
abundance: NA
CDR3nt: TGTGCCAGCAGCCCCCCCGGGCTCGGTTCGACCCAGTACTTC
CDR3aa: CASSPPGLGSTQYF

v_gene: TRBV28
j_gene: TRBJ1-5
d_gene: TRBD1
abundance: few
CDR3nt: TGTGCCAGCAGTCCGCAGACAGGGCCCAATCAGCCCCAGCATTTT
CDR3aa: CASSPQTGPNQPQHF

v_gene: TRBV2
j_gene: TRBJ2-1
d_gene: NA
abundance: NA
CDR3nt: TGTGCCAGCAGTGAGAGACAGCGTACCTACAATGAGCAGTTCTTC
CDR3aa: CASSERQRTYNEQFF

v_gene: TRBV6-2/TRBV6-3
j_gene: TRBJ1-5
d_gene: TRBD1
abundance: few
CDR3nt: TGTGCCAGCAGTCGATATGGACAGGGCAGTCAGCCCCAGCATTTT
CDR3aa: CASSRYGQGSQPQHF

v_gene: TRBV7-9
j_gene: TRBJ1-5
d_gene: TRBD1
abundance: NA
CDR3nt: TGTGCCAGCAGTCTTTACAGGGGGGCGCGCAATCAGCCCCAGCATTTT
CDR3aa: CASSLYRGARNQPQHF

v_gene: TRBV20-1
j_gene: TRBJ2-3
d_gene: NA
abundance: few
CDR3nt: TGCAGTGCTAGAGGACAGGCGACTGGGCTGGGCACAGATACGCAGTATTTT
CDR3aa: CSARGQATGLGTDTQYF

v_gene: TRBV12-3/TRBV12-4
j_gene: TRBJ2-2
d_gene: NA
abundance: NA
CDR3nt: TGTGCCAGCAGTGGGACCGAGCCGAACACCGGGGAGCTGTTTTTT
CDR3aa: CASSGTEPNTGELFF

v_gene: TRBV18
j_gene: TRBJ2-1
d_gene: NA
abundance: few
CDR3nt: TGTGCCAGCTCAAAACAGGGCAACAATGAGCAGTTCTTC
CDR3aa: CASSKQGNNEQFF

v_gene: TRBV12-3/TRBV12-4
j_gene: TRBJ2-1
d_gene: TRBD2
abundance: NA
CDR3nt: TGTGCCACCCAGACTAGCGGGGTGGGGAATGAGCAGTTCTTC
CDR3aa: CATQTSGVGNEQFF

v_gene: TRBV20-1
j_gene: TRBJ2-3
d_gene: NA
abundance: NA
CDR3nt: TGCAGTGCTAGAGATGGGGGACAAGCGCGGAATACGCAGTATTTT
CDR3aa: CSARDGGQARNTQYF

v_gene: TRBV10-3
j_gene: TRBJ1-3
d_gene: NA
abundance: NA
CDR3nt: TGTGCCATCAGTGAGAACAATAGGCCCCAAAGACGACGAAACACCATATATTTT
CDR3aa: CAISENNRPQRRRNTIYF

v_gene: TRBV12-3/TRBV12-4
j_gene: TRBJ1-2
d_gene: NA
abundance: many
CDR3nt: TGTGCCAGCAGTTTAATTACAGGGTCCCATGGCTACACCTTC
CDR3aa: CASSLITGSHGYTF